This T cell receptor beta chain was retrieved from a study of identical twins. Healthy Caucasians provided all donations. A universal primer binding site was introduced by template switching. The final cDNA contained unique molecular identifiers. TCRdb independently ran MiXCR on the 5' RACE reads; one entry per CDR3 protein. The sample yields 1,800,000 or so distinct CDR3 sequences, under 35% seen once. Details on this clonotype: Its target is unknown.

The V end was cut by 10 bases, the J end by 1 base, with 14 bases between. Per germline, CDR1 SGHAT and CDR2 FQNNGV. This CDR3 is built from 14 residues. Whole-study results and caveats: Out-of-frame beta sequences exhibited a weaker degree of excess twin sharing. In cord blood, abundant beta clonotypes had fewer insertions; memory showed no trend.

The rearrangement uses TRBV11-2 and TRBJ2-1; unclear D gene. Sequences were obtained from cord blood. This sequence was found in a newborn girl in good health. The CDR3 loop reads CATGPPGSYNEQFF. As DNA, the CDR3 is TGTGCCACCGGACCTCCTGGATCCTACAATGAGCAGTTCTTC. The whole variable domain, remainder taken from reference TRBV11-2 and TRBJ2-1, is EAGVAQSPRYKIIEKRQSVAFWCNPISGHATLYWYQQILGQGPKLLIQFQNNGVVDDSQLPKDRFSAERLKGVDSTLKIQPAKLEDSAVYLCATGPPGSYNEQFFGPGTRLTVL.